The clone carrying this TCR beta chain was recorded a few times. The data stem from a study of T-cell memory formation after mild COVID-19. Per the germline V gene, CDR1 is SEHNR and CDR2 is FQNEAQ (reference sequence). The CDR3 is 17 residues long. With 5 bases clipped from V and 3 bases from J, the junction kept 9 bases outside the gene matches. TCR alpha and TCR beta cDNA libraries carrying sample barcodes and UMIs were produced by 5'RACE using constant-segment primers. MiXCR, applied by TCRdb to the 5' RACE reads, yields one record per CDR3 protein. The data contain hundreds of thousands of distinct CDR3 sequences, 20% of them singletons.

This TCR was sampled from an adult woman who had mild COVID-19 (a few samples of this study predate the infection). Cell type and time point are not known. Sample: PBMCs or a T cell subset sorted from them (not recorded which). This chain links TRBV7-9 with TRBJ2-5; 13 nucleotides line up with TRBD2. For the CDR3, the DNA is TGTGCCAGCAGCCCTATGACTAGCGGGAGGCCGGAAGAGACCCAGTACTTC. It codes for CASSPMTSGRPEETQYF. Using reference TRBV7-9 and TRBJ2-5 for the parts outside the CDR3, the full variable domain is DTGVSQNPRHKITKRGQNVTFRCDPISEHNRLYWYRQTLGQGPEFLTYFQNEAQLEKSRLLSDRFSAERPKGSFSTLEIQRTEQGDSAMYLCASSPMTSGRPEETQYFGPGTRLLVL.